The T cell receptor (beta chain) described here comes from a study of OX40 agonist ivuxolimab in advanced cancers. At the level of the study: Enrollees could have had prior anti-PD-1, anti-PD-L1 or anti-CTLA-4 therapy, which 40% to 45% had received. General study findings and limits: Within 6 weeks, CD4+ and CD8+ blood T cells expanded clonally at 0.1 to 3.0 mg/kg. Average numbers of expanded clones were greater in CD8+ T cells than in CD4+.

The V gene end was trimmed by 8 bases and the J gene end by 0 bases; junction bases not matched to a gene: 2. Germline CDR1 reads GTSNPN; CDR2 reads SVGIG (reference sequence). The CDR3 is 13 residues long. The table came from immunoSEQ multiplex PCR; TCRdb's copy has only in-frame clones and leaves some out. Of over 65,000 clones in the sample, 84% were seen once. A remark on this clone: The antigen is undetermined.

No patient had autoimmune disease or received systemic immunosuppression. This receptor was obtained from an adult with an advanced solid tumor such as melanoma, head and neck, liver or kidney cancer. Sequenced material: CD4+ or CD8+ T cells sorted from blood, taken in a trial of the OX40 agonist ivuxolimab. J is TRBJ1-2 and V is TRBV30; 11 nucleotides match TRBD1. CDR3 bases: TGTGCCGGACAGGGGGCCTCTAACTATGGCTACACCTTC. Amino acid sequence: CAGQGASNYGYTF.